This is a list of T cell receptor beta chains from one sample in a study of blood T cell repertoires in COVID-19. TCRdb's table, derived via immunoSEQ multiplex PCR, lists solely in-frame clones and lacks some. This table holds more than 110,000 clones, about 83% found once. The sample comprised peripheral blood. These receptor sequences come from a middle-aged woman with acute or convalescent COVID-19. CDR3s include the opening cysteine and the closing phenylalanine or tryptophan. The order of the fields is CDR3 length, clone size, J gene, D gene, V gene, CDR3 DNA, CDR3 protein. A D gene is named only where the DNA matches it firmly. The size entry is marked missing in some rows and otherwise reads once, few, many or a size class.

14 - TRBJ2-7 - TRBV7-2 TGTGCCAGCAGCTTCGGGAGAACCGGGGGAGAGCAGTACTTC CASSFGRTGGEQYF
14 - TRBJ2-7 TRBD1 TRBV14 TGTGCCAGCAGCCAAGGGGACAGTTACTACGAGCAGTACTTC CASSQGDSYYEQYF
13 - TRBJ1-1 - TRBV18 TGTGCCAGCTGCCGGGGAGTTAACACTGAAGCTTTCTTT CASCRGVNTEAFF
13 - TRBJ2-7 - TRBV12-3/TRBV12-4 TGTGCCAGCAGTTTATTAATGGAGTCGGGGCAGTACTTC CASSLLMESGQYF
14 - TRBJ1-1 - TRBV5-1 TGCGCCAGCAGCTTGAGTAGCCTCAACACTGAAGCTTTCTTT CASSLSSLNTEAFF
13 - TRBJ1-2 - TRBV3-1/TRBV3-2 TGTGCCAGCAGCCCGCGGACAAAGGGCGGCTACACCTTC CASSPRTKGGYTF
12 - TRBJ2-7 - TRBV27 TGTGCCAGCAGTTTATCGGGCCGGGAGCAGTACTTC CASSLSGREQYF
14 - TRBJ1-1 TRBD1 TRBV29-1 TGCAGCGCTGAGACAGGGGGGATGAACACTGAAGCTTTCTTT CSAETGGMNTEAFF
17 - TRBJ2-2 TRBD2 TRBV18 TGTGCCAGCTCACCCCTGACTAGCGGGAGGCGAACCGGGGAGCTGTTTTTT CASSPLTSGRRTGELFF
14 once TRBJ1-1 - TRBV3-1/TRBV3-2 TGTGCCAGCAGCCGTATCGGGATGAACACTGAAGCTTTCTTT CASSRIGMNTEAFF
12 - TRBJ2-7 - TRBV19 TGTGCCAGTACTGACCGACTCTACGAGCAGTACTTC CASTDRLYEQYF
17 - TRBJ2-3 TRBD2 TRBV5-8 TGTGCCAGCAGCTTGGTTGGACTAGTGGTATCCACAGATACGCAGTATTTT CASSLVGLVVSTDTQYF
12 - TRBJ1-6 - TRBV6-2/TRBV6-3 TGTGCCAGCAGTTACACGGCACGGGCCCTCCACTTT CASSYTARALHF
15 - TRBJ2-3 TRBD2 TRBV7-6 TGTGCCAGCAGCTTGGGGACTAGCGGCACAGATACGCAGTATTTT CASSLGTSGTDTQYF
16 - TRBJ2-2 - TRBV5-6 TGTGCCAGCAGCAACCACGCAGGGCTGGACACCGGGGAGCTGTTTTTT CASSNHAGLDTGELFF
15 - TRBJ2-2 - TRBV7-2 TGTGCCAGCAGCCTCCTAGCGAAGAACTCCGGGGAGCTGTTTTTT CASSLLAKNSGELFF
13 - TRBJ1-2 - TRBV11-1 TGTGCCAGCAGCTCCGGGACATCGTATGGCTACACCTTC CASSSGTSYGYTF
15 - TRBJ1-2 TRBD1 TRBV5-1 TGCGCCAGCAGCGAAGGGACAGGGCCCCACTATGGCTACACCTTC CASSEGTGPHYGYTF
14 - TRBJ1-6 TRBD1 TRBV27 TGTGCCAGCAGTGTATGGACAGGGAATTCACCCCTCCACTTT CASSVWTGNSPLHF
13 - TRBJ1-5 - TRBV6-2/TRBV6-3 TGTGCCAGCAGTCCCACGGGGGTCCAGCCCCAGCATTTT CASSPTGVQPQHF
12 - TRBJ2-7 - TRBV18 TGTGCCAGCTCACCTCAGGACTACGAGCAGTACTTC CASSPQDYEQYF
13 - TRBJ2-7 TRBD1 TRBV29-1 TGCAGCGTTGAAACAGGGGACAGGGGCGAGCAGTACTTC CSVETGDRGEQYF
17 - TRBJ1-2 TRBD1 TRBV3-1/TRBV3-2 TGTGCCAGCAGCCCACTTGGGGGGACAGGGGGCGATTATGGCTACACCTTC CASSPLGGTGGDYGYTF
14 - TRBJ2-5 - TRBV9 TGTGCCAGCAGCGGAAGGGACTTTCAAGAGACCCAGTACTTC CASSGRDFQETQYF
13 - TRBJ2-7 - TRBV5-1 TGCGCCAGCAGCTTGACAGGGTCCTACGAGCAGTACTTC CASSLTGSYEQYF
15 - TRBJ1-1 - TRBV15 TGTGCCACCAGCAGCGGGCCGGGGGGGAACACTGAAGCTTTCTTT CATSSGPGGNTEAFF
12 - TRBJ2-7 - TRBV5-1 TGCGCCAGCAGCTTCGAAGCGAACGAGCAGTACTTC CASSFEANEQYF
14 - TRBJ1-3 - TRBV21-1 TGTGCCAGCAGGACAGGGGAAACTGGAAACACCATATATTTT CASRTGETGNTIYF
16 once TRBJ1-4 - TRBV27 TGTGCCAGCAGTTCTTACGGTTCCCCCTTAGAGGAAAAACTGTTTTTT CASSSYGSPLEEKLFF
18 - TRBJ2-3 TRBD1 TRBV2 TGTGCCAGCAGTGAAGATGGACAGGTTCCCTTGCCAACAGATACGCAGTATTTT CASSEDGQVPLPTDTQYF
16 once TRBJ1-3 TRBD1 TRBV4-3 TGCGCCAGCAGCCAGGACAGGGGCCTTGGTGGAAACACCATATATTTT CASSQDRGLGGNTIYF
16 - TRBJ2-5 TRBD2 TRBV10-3 TGTGCCACAAACAGGGCTAGCGGGGGTGGAGAAGAGACCCAGTACTTC CATNRASGGGEETQYF
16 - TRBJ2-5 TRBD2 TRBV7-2 TGTGCCAGCAGCTCTCTAGCGGGGGGGCCTCTAGTGACCCAGTACTTC CASSSLAGGPLVTQYF
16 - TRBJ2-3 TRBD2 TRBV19 TGTGCCAGTAGTATAGTGGCGGGGGGAACCACAGATACGCAGTATTTT CASSIVAGGTTDTQYF
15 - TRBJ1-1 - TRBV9 TGTGCCAGCAGCGTAGGGAGGGGCACGAACACTGAAGCTTTCTTT CASSVGRGTNTEAFF
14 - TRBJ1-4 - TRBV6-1 TGTGCCAGCAGTGATGGCCGGAGGAATGAAAAACTGTTTTTT CASSDGRRNEKLFF
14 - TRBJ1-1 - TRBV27 TGTGCCAGCAGTCCCCTAGAACGAGGCACTGAAGCTTTCTTT CASSPLERGTEAFF
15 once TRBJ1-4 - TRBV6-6 TGTGCCAGCACTTGGGCGGGAGCAACTAATGAAAAACTGTTTTTT CASTWAGATNEKLFF
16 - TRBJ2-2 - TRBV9 TGTGCCAGCAGCGTAGTGGACACCGCGAACACCGGGGAGCTGTTTTTT CASSVVDTANTGELFF
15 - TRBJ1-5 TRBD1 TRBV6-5 TGTGCCAGCAGCCGACAGGGCAATAGCAATCAGCCCCAGCATTTT CASSRQGNSNQPQHF
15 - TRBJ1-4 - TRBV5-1 TGCGCCAGCAGCTTGGAGGGGTCCACTAATGAAAAACTGTTTTTT CASSLEGSTNEKLFF
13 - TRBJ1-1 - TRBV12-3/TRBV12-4 TGTGCCAGCAGTTTACAGGGCTACACTGAAGCTTTCTTT CASSLQGYTEAFF
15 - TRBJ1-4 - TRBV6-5 TGTGCCAGCAGTTACTCGGGCAACGAGCACGAAAAACTGTTTTTT CASSYSGNEHEKLFF
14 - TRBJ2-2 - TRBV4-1 TGCGCCAGCGGCCCCGGGACAAACACCGGGGAGCTGTTTTTT CASGPGTNTGELFF
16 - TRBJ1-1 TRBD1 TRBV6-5 TGTGCCAGCAGTTACTCGGGACAGGGGGTAGGCGGTGAAGCTTTCTTT CASSYSGQGVGGEAFF
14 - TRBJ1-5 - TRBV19 TGTGCCAGTAGCCACGGGGAGTTAAATCAGCCCCAGCATTTT CASSHGELNQPQHF
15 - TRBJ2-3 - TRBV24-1 TGTGCCACCAGTGTCAGTGGGAGAAGCACAGATACGCAGTATTTT CATSVSGRSTDTQYF
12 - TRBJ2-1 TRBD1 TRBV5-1 TGCGCCAGCAGCTTCTCCGGGACAGCGCCGTTCTTC CASSFSGTAPFF
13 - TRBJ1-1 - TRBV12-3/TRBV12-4 TGTGCCAGCAGTTTCGCAGGAAGGACTGAAGCTTTCTTT CASSFAGRTEAFF
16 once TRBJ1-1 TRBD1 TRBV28 TGTGCCAGCCAGGAAACAGGGGCTATTAAGGACACTGAAGCTTTCTTT CASQETGAIKDTEAFF
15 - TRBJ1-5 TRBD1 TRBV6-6 TGTGCCAGCAGTTACTTGGGACAGGGAGATCAGCCCCAGCATTTT CASSYLGQGDQPQHF
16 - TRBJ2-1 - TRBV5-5 TGTGCCAGCAGCCCTGGGGCCGGCCTCTCCTACAATGAGCAGTTCTTC CASSPGAGLSYNEQFF
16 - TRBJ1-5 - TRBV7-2 TGTGCCAGCAGCTTAGGTCCGGGAACCCTCAATCAGCCCCAGCATTTT CASSLGPGTLNQPQHF
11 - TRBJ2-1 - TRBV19 TGTGCCACCACAGACTACAATGAGCAGTTCTTC CATTDYNEQFF
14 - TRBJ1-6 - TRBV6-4 TGTGCCAGCAGTGACTCGACAGATAATTCACCCCTCCACTTT CASSDSTDNSPLHF
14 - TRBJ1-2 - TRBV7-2 TGTGCCAGCAGTCAGGACAGCGTTCTATATGGCTACACCTTC CASSQDSVLYGYTF
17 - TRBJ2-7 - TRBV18 TGTGCCAGCTCACCTGGTCGAGGGAGCCAAAGCTCCTACGAGCAGTACTTC CASSPGRGSQSSYEQYF
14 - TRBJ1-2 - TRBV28 TGTGCCAGCAGTTTAGACCCCCGCGGCTATGGCTACACCTTC CASSLDPRGYGYTF
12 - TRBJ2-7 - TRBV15 TGTGCCACCAGCAGACCTAGCTACGAGCAGTACTTC CATSRPSYEQYF
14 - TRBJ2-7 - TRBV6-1 TGTGCCAGCAACAAACAGGGTGAGGACTTCGAGCAGTACTTC CASNKQGEDFEQYF